These 21 T cell receptor beta chains originate from one sample sequenced in a study of blood T cell repertoires in COVID-19. Only in-frame clones appear in the TCRdb table, and some are missing; sequencing was by immunoSEQ multiplex PCR. The repertoire holds more than 150,000 clones, around 79% seen once, with about 18% in the top ten. Sequenced material: peripheral blood. All receptors derive from a man in his sixties with active or convalescent COVID-19.

J is TRBJ2-7 and V is TRBV24-1, with 9 bases fitting TRBD1. V lost 4 bases to trimming and J lost 1 base; unmatched junction nucleotides: 4. Germline V gene lookup returns CDR1 KGHDR and CDR2 SFDVKD. The length of the CDR3 is 15 residues. The CDR3: CATSETGGQSYEQYF. The CDR3 DNA follows: TGTGCCACCAGTGAGACAGGGGGTCAATCCTACGAGCAGTACTTC.

As to this clone: No conserved phenylalanine or tryptophan is present at the end of the CDR3, so a read error is the likely explanation. The DNA is omitted, as the CDR3 cannot be located on it reliably, and the CDR3 follows TCRdb's listing. The chain recombines TRBV5-4 with TRBJ2-7; the D segment call TRBD1 is taken from the table without a DNA check. The germline V gene has CDR1 SGHNT and CDR2 YYREEE (reference sequence). The CDR3 is 12 amino acids in total, end residues counted. The CDR3 here is CASSRPGQGLII.

The chain joins TRBV2 to TRBJ2-2, with a weak D call TRBD1 (6 bases). Trimming took 7 bases from V and 5 from J, leaving 11 bases between them. Germline V gene data show CDR1 as SNHLY and CDR2 as FYNNEI. The CDR3 spans 13 residues. CDR3 sequence (DNA): TGTGCCAGCAACCTCAGGGGAACCGGGGAGCTGTTTTTT. Translated, it gives CASNLRGTGELFF.

This clone appeared a few times. The V call is TRBV5-1, the J call TRBJ1-1; 7 bases match TRBD1. The CDR3 consists of 13 residues. Germline V gives CDR1 SGHRS, CDR2 YFSETQ. Trimming took 4 bases from V and 9 from J; bases not matched to a gene: 9. As DNA, the CDR3 is TGCGCCAGCAGCGCCGGGGACAGTGCTAAAGCTTTCTTT. Translation gives CASSAGDSAKAFF.

The chain carries TRBV2 and TRBJ2-7, with D maybe TRBD2 (7 bases). The CDR3 contains 16 residues. The germline CDR1 and CDR2 sequences are SNHLY and FYNNEI. V gave up 2 bases and J gave up 4 bases, with 18 bases separating them. This CDR3 reads CASSERGGLVGYEQYF. As DNA, the CDR3 is TGTGCCAGCAGTGAAAGGGGGGGGCTAGTCGGGTACGAGCAGTACTTC. The full variable domain, rest sourced from reference TRBV2 and TRBJ2-7, is EPEVTQTPSHQVTQMGQEVILRCVPISNHLYFYWYRQILGQKVEFLVSFYNNEISEKSEIFDDQFSVERPDGSNFTLKIRSTKLEDSAMYFCASSERGGLVGYEQYFGPGTRLTVT.

This chain uses TRBV6-6 with TRBJ2-2, with D possibly TRBD1 on 5 matching bases. The V end lost 6 bases, the J end lost 4 bases, and 12 bases lay between the germline ends. The CDR3 loop spans 14 amino acids. Germline assignment: CDR1 MNHNY and CDR2 SVGAGI (reference sequence). Here the CDR3 reads CASSPQGSTGELFF. DNA for the CDR3: TGTGCCAGCAGCCCCCAGGGAAGCACCGGGGAGCTGTTTTTT.

This clone was detected ten times or more. The chain couples TRBV7-3 to TRBJ2-1; tentative D call: TRBD1 (5 bases). Trimming took off 4 bases at V and 8 bases at J, with 18 bases between the two ends. In germline, CDR1 is SGHTA, CDR2 FQGTGA. The CDR3 runs to 15 residues. CDR3 sequence: CASSSQARAVYEQFF. CDR3 DNA sequence: TGTGCCAGCAGCTCACAAGCCAGGGCAGTGTATGAGCAGTTCTTC.

The V call is TRBV5-4, the J call TRBJ2-3; D may be TRBD2 (6 bases). Germline lookup yields CDR1 SGHNT and CDR2 YYREEE (reference sequence). Trimming took 4 bases from V and 5 from J, leaving 17 bases between them. This CDR3 is built from 15 residues. CDR3 coding DNA: TGTGCCAGCAGCCCGACCGGGGACTCAATAGATACGCAGTATTTT. Translated, it gives CASSPTGDSIDTQYF. Full variable domain (outside the CDR3, taken from reference TRBV5-4 and TRBJ2-3): ETGVTQSPTHLIKTRGQQVTLRCSSQSGHNTVSWYQQALGQGPQFIFQYYREEENGRGNFPPRFSGLQFPNYSSELNVNALELDDSALYLCASSPTGDSIDTQYFGPGTRLTVL.

This clone showed up just a few times. This sequence joins TRBV9 and TRBJ1-3, with D uncertain. Per germline, CDR1 SGDLS and CDR2 YYNGEE. The ends were cut back, 0 bases at V and 2 bases at J, with 6 bases in the middle. CDR3 length: 14 residues. CDR3 sequence: CASSVGPAGNTIYF. The CDR3 DNA follows: TGTGCCAGCAGCGTAGGTCCGGCTGGAAACACCATATATTTT.

The chain combines TRBV9 with TRBJ2-1; a weak D match, TRBD2 (6 bases). The CDR3 is 16 residues long. V was pared by 0 bases and J by 5 bases, with 15 bases between. CDR1 SGDLS and CDR2 YYNGEE come from the germline V gene. In DNA, the CDR3 is TGTGCCAGCAGCGTAGACACCTACGAGCGGGACAATGAGCAGTTCTTC. Protein: CASSVDTYERDNEQFF.

The CDR3 sequence is CASSPQGTTYNEQFF. The CDR3 nucleotides read TGTGCCAGCAGCCCTCAGGGGACGACCTACAATGAGCAGTTCTTC. The rearrangement joins TRBV6-2 or TRBV6-3 to TRBJ2-1; a weak D match, TRBD1 (6 bases). The V end was cut by 6 bases, the J end by 2 bases, with 14 bases between. Germline assignment: CDR1 MNHEY and CDR2 SVGEGT. The length of the CDR3 is 15 residues.

Concerning this clone itself: A much larger clone sits a single nucleotide away, making a read error possible. The chain recombines TRBV7-8 with TRBJ1-1, with D tentatively TRBD1 (5 bases). This CDR3 is built from 13 residues. Germline CDR1 reads SGHVS; CDR2 reads FQNEAQ. With 0 bases removed from V and 7 bases from J, the gap between germline ends came to 9 bases. The CDR3 is CASSLARGDEAFF. CDR3 nucleotides: TGTGCCAGCAGCTTAGCGCGGGGGGATGAAGCTTTCTTT.

The chain uses TRBV9 and TRBJ1-2; 8 positions match TRBD1. The J segment lost 7 bases and the V segment lost 0 bases, leaving 2 bases of the junction unmatched. Per the germline V gene, CDR1 is SGDLS and CDR2 is YYNGEE. The CDR3 length is 13 residues. In DNA, the CDR3 is TGTGCCAGCAGCGTAGTGACAGGGGCTGGCTACACCTTC. It yields the protein CASSVVTGAGYTF.

The chain has TRBV7-9 and TRBJ2-1, with 11 bases lining up with TRBD2. Germline CDR1 reads SEHNR; CDR2 reads FQNEAQ (reference sequence). Trimming took 5 bases from V and 5 from J; bases not matched to a gene: 8. The length of the CDR3 is 16 residues. CDR3 nucleotides: TGTGCCAGCAGCCCAGCGACTAGCGGGGCGAACAATGAGCAGTTCTTC. Its translation: CASSPATSGANNEQFF.

The table lists this clone with a few counts. The J gene is TRBJ2-3, the V gene TRBV9; 10 bases match TRBD1. The V gene's germline CDR1 is SGDLS and CDR2 YYNGEE. The trim removed 3 bases at V and 3 bases at J, leaving 10 bases unmatched. The CDR3 totals 17 residues. The CDR3 DNA sequence: TGTGCCAGCAGCGACCCCCTTGACAGGGGGCTGACAGATACGCAGTATTTT. Translated, it gives CASSDPLDRGLTDTQYF. Combining the CDR3 with reference TRBV9 and TRBJ2-3 gives the whole variable domain DSGVTQTPKHLITATGQRVTLRCSPRSGDLSVYWYQQSLDQGLQFLIQYYNGEERAKGNILERFSAQQFPDLHSELNLSSLELGDSALYFCASSDPLDRGLTDTQYFGPGTRLTVL.

V and J are TRBV28 and TRBJ2-7, with D tentatively TRBD2 (6 bases). Germline-derived CDR1 and CDR2 are MDHEN and SYDVKM. The V and J ends lost 8 bases and 0 bases respectively, with 14 bases between them. The CDR3 consists of 14 residues. The CDR3 DNA reads as TGTGCCAGCTCGTATAGCGGTCCCTCCTACGAGCAGTACTTC. Translation gives CASSYSGPSYEQYF.

The V gene is TRBV30, the J gene TRBJ1-1, with 8 bases that match TRBD1. The length of the CDR3 is 15 residues. Germline CDR1 GTSNPN, CDR2 SVGIG (reference sequence). Trimming at V came to 1 base and at J to 1 base, leaving 5 bases not matched to a gene. In nucleotides, the CDR3 is TGTGCCTGGAGTGCCACCGGGACAGGGAACACTGAAGCTTTCTTT. The encoded protein is CAWSATGTGNTEAFF.

The chain combines TRBV27 with TRBJ2-2, with 10 bases aligning to TRBD2. The V gene end was trimmed by 10 bases and the J gene end by 5 bases; junction bases not matched to a gene: 4. The CDR3 runs to 13 residues. Per the germline V gene, CDR1 is MNHEY and CDR2 is SMNVEV (reference sequence). The CDR3 coding sequence is TGTGCCACCCGGACTAGCGGAACCGGGGAGCTGTTTTTT. This translates into CATRTSGTGELFF.

The CDR3 DNA reads as TGTGCCAGCAGGTGGGGACTATGCACAGATACGCAGTATTTT. Protein sequence: CASRWGLCTDTQYF. The chain employs TRBV21-1 and TRBJ2-3; the D call of TRBD2 is as the table states it, not checked on the DNA. TRBV21-1 is a listed pseudogene. The CDR3 contains 14 residues.

The chain joins TRBV6-1 to TRBJ2-1; unclear D gene. The V end was cut by 1 base, the J end by 7 bases, with 11 bases between. CDR1 and CDR2 from the germline V gene are MNHNS and SASEGT. The CDR3 consists of 14 residues. CDR3: CASSEGTVWNEQFF. CDR3 coding DNA: TGTGCCAGCAGTGAAGGTACGGTTTGGAATGAGCAGTTCTTC.

The chain links TRBV7-8 to TRBJ1-1; no definite D call. CDR3 length equals 14 residues. Per germline, CDR1 SGHVS and CDR2 FQNEAQ. V dropped 2 bases and J dropped 3 bases, with 10 bases sitting between them. The CDR3 region is CASSLFGIDTEAFF. The CDR3 nucleotides are TGTGCCAGCAGCTTATTCGGGATCGACACTGAAGCTTTCTTT.